This T cell receptor (beta chain) was identified during a study of T and B cells in COVID-19 patients. The wider study: Most recovered patients had mild to moderate COVID-19 treated as outpatients.

From blood, 250-500 ng of genomic DNA served as TRB template. BIOMED2 TRB-A/B primer pools were used in multiplex TRB PCR. One entry per CDR3 protein, called by TCRdb with MiXCR from the multiplex PCR reads. The sample consists of some 8,400 distinct CDR3 sequences, roughly 25% of them appearing once. General study results and limits: Patients with COVID-19 reportedly showed strongly skewed T cell receptor beta variable and joining gene usage. There were 2,000 to 2,500 TCR clusters exclusive to the recovered cohort, some 30 with low generation probability.

This clonotype was counted only a few times. Its antigen is as yet unknown. This TCR derives from a human donor with active COVID-19. Specimen: blood.

CDR3 sequence: CASRGNGGDYGYTF. CDR3 coding DNA: TGTGCCAGCAGGGGTAATGGGGGGGACTATGGCTACACCTTC. The V and J genes are TRBV5-4 and TRBJ1-2; maybe TRBD1 (5 bases). CDR3 length equals 14 residues. V was pared by 5 bases and J by 3 bases, with 14 bases between. Germline V gene sequence: CDR1 SGHNT, CDR2 YYREEE (reference sequence).